This TCR beta chain was captured in a study of regulatory T cells in long-lasting Graves disease. Regarding the study as a whole: Favored gene segments in persistent disease were TRBV28, TRBJ1-2 and TRBJ2-5. Only a small sample size was used, which may have cut accuracy.

For TCR beta, libraries came from iRepertoire HTBI primers and Arm-PCR of CDR3 regions. TCRdb processed the multiplex PCR reads anew with MiXCR; each CDR3 protein has one entry. The sample yields over 350,000 distinct CDR3 sequences, around 16% seen once. Time point given: newly diagnosed GD, antithyroid drugs for less than 3 months. PBMCs were the source of the RNA used for TCR sequencing. Each of the patients was recruited from an endocrinology department situated in Xi'an, China. The CDR3 is 14 residues long. V was clipped by 5 bases and J by 2 bases, with 11 bases between them. CDR1 and CDR2 (germline): LNHDA, SQIVND (reference sequence). This clonotype was seen only a few times. What it binds is unknown. This same sample was also part of a study on T cells in Graves' hyperthyroidism and ophthalmopathy.

The chain employs TRBV19 and TRBJ2-3; D is possibly TRBD1 or TRBD2 (5 bases each). The sequence came from a woman aged 40-49 years with Graves disease. This specimen was peripheral blood mononuclear cells (PBMCs), taken at new diagnosis, from a patient treated with antithyroid drugs. The CDR3 region has the DNA TGTGCCAGTAGTCCCGTGGGGACCACAGATACGCAGTATTTT. Its protein product is CASSPVGTTDTQYF.